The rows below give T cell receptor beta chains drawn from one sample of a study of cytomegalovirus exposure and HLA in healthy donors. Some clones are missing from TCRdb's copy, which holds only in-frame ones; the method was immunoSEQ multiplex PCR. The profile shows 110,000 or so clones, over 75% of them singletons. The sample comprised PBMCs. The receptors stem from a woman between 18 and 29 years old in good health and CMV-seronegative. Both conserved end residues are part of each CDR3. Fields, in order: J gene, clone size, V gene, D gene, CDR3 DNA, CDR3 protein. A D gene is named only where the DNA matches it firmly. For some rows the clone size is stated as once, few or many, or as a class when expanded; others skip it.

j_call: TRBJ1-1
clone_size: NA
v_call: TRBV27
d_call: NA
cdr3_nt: TGTGCCAGCAGTTTAGGGCAGCTTGAAGCTTTCTTT
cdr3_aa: CASSLGQLEAFF

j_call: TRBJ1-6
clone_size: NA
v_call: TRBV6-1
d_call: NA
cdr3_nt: TGTGCCAGCGGGGCGGAGGGATATTCACCCCTCCACTTT
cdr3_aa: CASGAEGYSPLHF

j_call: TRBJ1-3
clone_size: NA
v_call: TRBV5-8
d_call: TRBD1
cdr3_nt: TGTGCCAGCAGCTTGGGGGACAGGGGTTACACCATATATTTT
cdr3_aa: CASSLGDRGYTIYF

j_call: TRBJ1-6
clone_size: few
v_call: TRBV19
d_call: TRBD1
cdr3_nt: TGTGCCAGTAGTCTCCGGACAGGGAACAATTCACCCCTCCACTTT
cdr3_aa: CASSLRTGNNSPLHF

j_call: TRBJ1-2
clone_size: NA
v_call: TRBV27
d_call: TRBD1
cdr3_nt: TGTGCCAGCAGGCCGACAGGGCCCTATGGCTACACCTTC
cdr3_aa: CASRPTGPYGYTF

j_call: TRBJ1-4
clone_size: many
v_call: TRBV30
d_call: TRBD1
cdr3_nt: TGTGCCTGGAGTTTGACTCCGGGACAGGGAAGAGAAAAACTGTTTTTT
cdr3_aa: CAWSLTPGQGREKLFF

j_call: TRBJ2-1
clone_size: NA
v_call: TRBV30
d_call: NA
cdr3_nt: TGTGCCTGGAGTCCAAGACAGGGGCGGACTAGGTTCCGGGAGCAGTTCTTC
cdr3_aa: CAWSPRQGRTRFREQFF

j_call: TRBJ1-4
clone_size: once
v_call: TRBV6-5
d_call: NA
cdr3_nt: TGTGCCAGCAGTTACTCGAGCGCAGTCTCCAATGAAAAACTGTTTTTT
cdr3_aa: CASSYSSAVSNEKLFF

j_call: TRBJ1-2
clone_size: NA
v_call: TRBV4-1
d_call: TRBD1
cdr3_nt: TGCGCCAGCAGACGACTAGGGGGCAAAGACTATGGCTACACCTTC
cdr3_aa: CASRRLGGKDYGYTF

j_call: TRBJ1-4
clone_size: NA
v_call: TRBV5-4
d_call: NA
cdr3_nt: TGTGCCAGCAGGGACGAGACCGGGGGGGAAAAACTGTTTTTT
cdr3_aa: CASRDETGGEKLFF

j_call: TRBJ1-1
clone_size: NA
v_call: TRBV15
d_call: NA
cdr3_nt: TGTGCCACCAGCAGAGATCGGGATTTCACTGAAGCTTTCTTT
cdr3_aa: CATSRDRDFTEAFF

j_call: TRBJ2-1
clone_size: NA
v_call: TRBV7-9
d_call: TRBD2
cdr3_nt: TGTGCCAGCAGCCAGCGGGAGTACAATGAGCAGTTCTTC
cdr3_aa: CASSQREYNEQFF

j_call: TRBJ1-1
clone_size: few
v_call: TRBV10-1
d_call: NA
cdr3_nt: TGCGCCAGCAGTGAAACGACAGAACCGAACACTGAAGCTTTCTTT
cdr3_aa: CASSETTEPNTEAFF

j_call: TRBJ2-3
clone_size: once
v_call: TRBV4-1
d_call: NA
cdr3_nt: TGCGCCAGCAGCCAAGTAGGAGGGCTAGGGGGCACAGATACGCAGTATTTT
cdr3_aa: CASSQVGGLGGTDTQYF

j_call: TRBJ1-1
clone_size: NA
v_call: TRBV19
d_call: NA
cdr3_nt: TGTGCCAGTAGTATGTCTCACTCTGAAGCTTTCTTT
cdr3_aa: CASSMSHSEAFF

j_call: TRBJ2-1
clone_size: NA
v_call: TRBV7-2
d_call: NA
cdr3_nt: TGTGCCAGCAGCTCGTTAAGGTCGGGGAGTGAGCAGTTCTTC
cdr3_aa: CASSSLRSGSEQFF

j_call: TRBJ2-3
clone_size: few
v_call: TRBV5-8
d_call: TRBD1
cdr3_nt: TGTGCCAGCAGCTCCGGACAGGGGAGAACAGATACGCAGTATTTT
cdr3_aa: CASSSGQGRTDTQYF

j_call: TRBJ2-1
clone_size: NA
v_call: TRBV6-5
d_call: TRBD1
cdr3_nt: TGTGCCAGCGCTCGGGGACAGGGGAATGATGAGCAGTTCTTC
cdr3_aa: CASARGQGNDEQFF

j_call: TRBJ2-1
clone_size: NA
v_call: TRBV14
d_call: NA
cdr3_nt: TGTGCCAGCAGCCAAGGGACTATCTACAATGAGCAGTTCTTC
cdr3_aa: CASSQGTIYNEQFF

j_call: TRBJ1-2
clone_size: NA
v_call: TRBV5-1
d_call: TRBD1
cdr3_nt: TGCGCCAGCAGCTTGCGCCCTGGGGGCCAGGGGGTCTATGGCTACACCTTC
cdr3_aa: CASSLRPGGQGVYGYTF

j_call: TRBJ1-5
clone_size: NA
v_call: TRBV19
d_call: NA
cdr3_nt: TGTGCCAGTAGTATGGGGCAGTCGTCTAATCAGCCCCAGCATTTT
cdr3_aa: CASSMGQSSNQPQHF

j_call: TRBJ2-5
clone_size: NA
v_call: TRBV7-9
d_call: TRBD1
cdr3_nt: TGTGCCAGCAGCGTAACACAGGGGCGGCAAGAGACCCAGTACTTC
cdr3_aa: CASSVTQGRQETQYF

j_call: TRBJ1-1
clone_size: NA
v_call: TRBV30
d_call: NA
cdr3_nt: TGTGCCTGGCTTAAGGGAGGTGATTTCACTGAAGCTTTCTTT
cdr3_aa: CAWLKGGDFTEAFF

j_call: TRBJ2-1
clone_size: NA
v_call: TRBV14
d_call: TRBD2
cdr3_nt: TGTGCCAGCAGCCAATCCTGGCGGGGGGCCTACAATGAGCAGTTCTTC
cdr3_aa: CASSQSWRGAYNEQFF

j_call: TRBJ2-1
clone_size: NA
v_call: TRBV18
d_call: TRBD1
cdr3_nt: TGTGCCAGCTCATCATATCGACAGGGTCGGTCCTACAATGAGCAGTTCTTC
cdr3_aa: CASSSYRQGRSYNEQFF

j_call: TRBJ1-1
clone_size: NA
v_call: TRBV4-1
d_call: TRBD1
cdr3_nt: TGCGCCAGCAGCCCCCTAAATTATAGACAGGGGTCAATGAACACTGAAGCTTTCTTT
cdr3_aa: CASSPLNYRQGSMNTEAFF

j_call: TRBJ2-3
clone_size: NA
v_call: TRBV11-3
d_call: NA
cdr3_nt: TGTGCCAGCAGCTTAGGTGGAGGGTTGGATACGCAGTATTTT
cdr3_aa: CASSLGGGLDTQYF

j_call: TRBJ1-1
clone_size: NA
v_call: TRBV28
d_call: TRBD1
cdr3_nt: TGTGCCAGCAGTCCCCTACAGGGGGAAGAAGCTTTCTTT
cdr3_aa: CASSPLQGEEAFF

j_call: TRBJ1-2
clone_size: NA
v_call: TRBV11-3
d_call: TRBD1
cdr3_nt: TGTGCCAGCAGCTTAGATCGAGGGGGCAGAGCTAACTATGGCTACACCTTC
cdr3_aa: CASSLDRGGRANYGYTF

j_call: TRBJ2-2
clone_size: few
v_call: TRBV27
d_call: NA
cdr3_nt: TGTGCCAGCAGTCCCACGGGACTTACCGGGGAGCTGTTTTTT
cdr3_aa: CASSPTGLTGELFF

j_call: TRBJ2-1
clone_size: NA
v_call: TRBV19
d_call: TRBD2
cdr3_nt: TGTGCCAGTAGTCCCCGGACTAGCTTGAATGAGCAGTTCTTC
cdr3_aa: CASSPRTSLNEQFF

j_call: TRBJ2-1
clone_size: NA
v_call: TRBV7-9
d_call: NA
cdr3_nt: TGTGCCAGCAGCTTGGTCCCCAGGGACTACAATGAGCAGTTCTTC
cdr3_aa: CASSLVPRDYNEQFF

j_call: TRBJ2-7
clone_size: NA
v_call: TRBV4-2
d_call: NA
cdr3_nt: TGTGTCAGCAGCCAAGATAGCAGGGGCCTCGAGCAGTACTTC
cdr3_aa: CVSSQDSRGLEQYF

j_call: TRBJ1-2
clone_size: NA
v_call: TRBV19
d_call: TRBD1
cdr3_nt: TGTGCCAGTAGTATGTGGACAGGGGGCAACTATGGCTACACCTTC
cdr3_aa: CASSMWTGGNYGYTF

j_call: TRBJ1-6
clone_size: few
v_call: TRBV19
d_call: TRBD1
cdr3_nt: TGTGCCAGTCGATGGGACAGAGATATTTCACCCCTCCACTTT
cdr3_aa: CASRWDRDISPLHF

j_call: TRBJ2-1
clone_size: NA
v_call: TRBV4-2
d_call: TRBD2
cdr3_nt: TGTGCCAGCAGCCAAGGACTAGCGGGGGTCAATGAGCAGTTCTTC
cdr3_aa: CASSQGLAGVNEQFF

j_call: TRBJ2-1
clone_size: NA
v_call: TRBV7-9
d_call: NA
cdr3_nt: TGTGCCAGCAGCTCGACTAGTAATGAGCAGTTCTTC
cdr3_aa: CASSSTSNEQFF

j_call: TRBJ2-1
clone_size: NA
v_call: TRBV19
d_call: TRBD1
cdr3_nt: TGTGCCAGTAGTAGGGGACAGGGTTACAATGAGCAGTTCTTC
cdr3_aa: CASSRGQGYNEQFF

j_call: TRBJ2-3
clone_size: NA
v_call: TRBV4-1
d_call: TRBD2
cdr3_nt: TGCGCCAGCAGCCAATACTCGCTAGCGGGGGTGACAGATACGCAGTATTTT
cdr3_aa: CASSQYSLAGVTDTQYF

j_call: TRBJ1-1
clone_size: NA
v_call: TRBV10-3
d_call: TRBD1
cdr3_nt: TGTGCCACCCAGGGACGAGACGCGAGACAGGGCTGGGACACTGAAGCTTTCTTT
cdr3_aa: CATQGRDARQGWDTEAFF

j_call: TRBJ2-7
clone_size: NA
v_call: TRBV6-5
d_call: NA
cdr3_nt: TGTGCCAGCAGTTACTCCGGCAGGGCCCCGGACGAGCAGTACTTC
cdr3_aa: CASSYSGRAPDEQYF

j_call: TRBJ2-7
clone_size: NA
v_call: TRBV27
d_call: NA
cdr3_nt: TGTGCCAGCAGGGACGCTAGCTTCGGGCGCGAAGGCGAGCAGTACTTC
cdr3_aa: CASRDASFGREGEQYF

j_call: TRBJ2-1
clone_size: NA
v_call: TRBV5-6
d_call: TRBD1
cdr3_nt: TGTGCCAGCAGCTTGGGGACAGGGTACGATGAGCAGTTCTTC
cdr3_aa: CASSLGTGYDEQFF

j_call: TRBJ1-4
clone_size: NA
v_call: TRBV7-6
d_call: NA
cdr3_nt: TGTGCCAGCAGCCCTCGACAGTTGTTGGGCCCCAATGAAAAACTGTTTTTT
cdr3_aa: CASSPRQLLGPNEKLFF

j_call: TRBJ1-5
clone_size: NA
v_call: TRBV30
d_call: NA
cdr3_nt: TGTGCCTGGAGTGTACAGAATCAGCCCCAGCATTTT
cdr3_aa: CAWSVQNQPQHF

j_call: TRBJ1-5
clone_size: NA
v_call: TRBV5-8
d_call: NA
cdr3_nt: TGTGCCAGCATCCGGAGGTCGTTGACGGGTCAGCCCCAGCATTTT
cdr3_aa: CASIRRSLTGQPQHF

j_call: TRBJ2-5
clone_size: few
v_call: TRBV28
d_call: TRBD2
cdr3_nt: TGTGCCAGCAGTCTAACTAGCGGGGGGCAGGAGACCCAGTACTTC
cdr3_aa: CASSLTSGGQETQYF

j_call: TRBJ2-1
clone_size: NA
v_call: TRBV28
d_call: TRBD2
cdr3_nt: TGTGCCAGCACGGCGGGAGGAGTAATGAATGAGCAGTTCTTC
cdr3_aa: CASTAGGVMNEQFF